The rows below give T cell receptor beta chains drawn from one sample of a study of cytomegalovirus exposure and HLA in healthy donors. This table comes from immunoSEQ multiplex PCR, and its TCRdb copy is limited to in-frame clones, with some not included. The table shows about 240,000 clones, with 87% occurring only once. Source material: PBMCs. These receptors all come from a man aged 18 to 35 in good health and CMV-seronegative. CDR3s include the opening cysteine and the closing phenylalanine or tryptophan. The order of the fields is J gene, CDR3 length, D gene, clone size, V gene, CDR3 DNA, CDR3 protein. D genes are given only for firm matches. Where a row states a size, it is once, few, many or the class of an expanded clone; other rows omit it.

J: TRBJ2-1
length: 16
D: TRBD1
size: once
V: TRBV27
DNA: TGTGCCAGCAGTACTCGACAGGGAAGCTCCTACAATGAGCAGTTCTTC
CDR3: CASSTRQGSSYNEQFF

J: TRBJ2-7
length: 14
D: .
size: .
V: TRBV7-9
DNA: TGTGCCAGCAGCTTAGCGGGACATTTCGACGAGCAGTACTTC
CDR3: CASSLAGHFDEQYF

J: TRBJ2-5
length: 14
D: TRBD1
size: .
V: TRBV7-9
DNA: TGTGCCAGCAGCCCCCGGGACAGGCAAGAGACCCAGTACTTC
CDR3: CASSPRDRQETQYF

J: TRBJ2-1
length: 14
D: .
size: few
V: TRBV19
DNA: TGTGCCAGTAGTCCCGAGATTCGCGGGAGAGGGGGGTTCTTC
CDR3: CASSPEIRGRGGFF

J: TRBJ2-5
length: 15
D: .
size: .
V: TRBV6-1
DNA: TGTGCCAGCAGTGACTCGCGGGGCATACAAGAGACCCAGTACTTC
CDR3: CASSDSRGIQETQYF

J: TRBJ2-1
length: 14
D: TRBD2
size: .
V: TRBV10-3
DNA: TGTGCCATCAGTGATGGTAGCGGGGGGAATGAGCAGTTCTTC
CDR3: CAISDGSGGNEQFF

J: TRBJ2-7
length: 13
D: .
size: .
V: TRBV21-1
DNA: TGTGCCAGCAGCAAAGCGGCCTCATCCAGGCAGTACTTC
CDR3: CASSKAASSRQYF

J: TRBJ1-5
length: 15
D: TRBD1
size: once
V: TRBV2
DNA: TGTGCCAGCAGTAAAGGACAGGGGGGAATTCAGCCCCAGCATTTT
CDR3: CASSKGQGGIQPQHF

J: TRBJ1-2
length: 14
D: TRBD1
size: .
V: TRBV5-4
DNA: TGTGCCAGTCAAGATAGACAGGGACTCTATGGCTACACCTTC
CDR3: CASQDRQGLYGYTF

J: TRBJ1-5
length: 15
D: TRBD1
size: .
V: TRBV28
DNA: TGTGCCAGCAGTTTGGGGACAGGAGCAAAGCAGCCCCAGCATTTT
CDR3: CASSLGTGAKQPQHF

J: TRBJ1-5
length: 16
D: .
size: .
V: TRBV4-3
DNA: TGCGCCAGCAGCCAAAGAGTACAGTTAGGCAATCAGCCCCAGCATTTT
CDR3: CASSQRVQLGNQPQHF

J: TRBJ2-1
length: 15
D: .
size: .
V: TRBV18
DNA: TGTGCCAGCTCACCACCATCTCTCTCCTACAATGAGCAGTTCTTC
CDR3: CASSPPSLSYNEQFF

J: TRBJ1-1
length: 15
D: .
size: .
V: TRBV27
DNA: TGTGCCAGCAGTTTATCGATTGCAGGAATCACTGAAGCTTTCTTT
CDR3: CASSLSIAGITEAFF

J: TRBJ1-1
length: 13
D: TRBD1
size: once
V: TRBV2
DNA: TGTGCCAGCTCTGGACAGGGGAACACTGAAGCTTTCTTT
CDR3: CASSGQGNTEAFF

J: TRBJ2-1
length: 17
D: TRBD1
size: .
V: TRBV27
DNA: TGTGCCAGCAGCAACTATGGGGCAGGGGGCAAATACAATGAGCAGTTCTTC
CDR3: CASSNYGAGGKYNEQFF

J: TRBJ2-1
length: 16
D: TRBD1
size: .
V: TRBV27
DNA: TGTGCCAGCAGTTTACCAGGGGGCGCGGGGCACAATGAGCAGTTCTTC
CDR3: CASSLPGGAGHNEQFF

J: TRBJ2-3
length: 15
D: TRBD1
size: .
V: TRBV4-1
DNA: TGCGCCAGCAGCCAAGCAATGAGGGGGCCAGATACGCAGTATTTT
CDR3: CASSQAMRGPDTQYF

J: TRBJ2-1
length: 16
D: TRBD2
size: once
V: TRBV27
DNA: TGTGCCAGCAGTTTATTGGGGACTAGCGGGCGGAATGAGCAGTTCTTC
CDR3: CASSLLGTSGRNEQFF

J: TRBJ2-7
length: 12
D: .
size: .
V: TRBV5-6
DNA: TGTGCCAGCAGCCCCGGGACCTACGAGCAGTACTTC
CDR3: CASSPGTYEQYF

J: TRBJ2-2
length: 15
D: .
size: once
V: TRBV5-6
DNA: TGTGCCAGCAGCTTAGGAGAGAGGTGGCCCGGGGAGCTGTTTTTT
CDR3: CASSLGERWPGELFF

J: TRBJ1-2
length: 13
D: .
size: .
V: TRBV19
DNA: TGTGCCAGTAGTATGGCAGGTTACTATGGCTACACCTTC
CDR3: CASSMAGYYGYTF

J: TRBJ1-2
length: 14
D: TRBD1
size: few
V: TRBV28
DNA: TGTGCCAGCAGCCCCTCGGGACAGTTCTATGGCTACACCTTC
CDR3: CASSPSGQFYGYTF

J: TRBJ1-1
length: 13
D: .
size: .
V: TRBV5-8
DNA: TGTGCCAGCACCAACACCCTGAACACTGAAGCTTTCTTT
CDR3: CASTNTLNTEAFF